This T cell receptor (beta chain) was sequenced in a study of cytomegalovirus exposure and HLA in healthy donors. With 5 bases removed from V and 2 bases from J, the gap between germline ends came to 10 bases. Germline assignment: CDR1 LNHNV and CDR2 YYDKDF (reference sequence). CDR3 length equals 15 residues. The study ran its PCR with 60 Vbeta and 13 Jbeta primers. Clones were read by immunoSEQ multiplex PCR, and TCRdb kept only the in-frame ones, dropping some. This table has fewer than 80,000 clones, about 75% appearing once. This rearrangement joins TRBV15 to TRBJ2-6; TRBD2 is a possible D gene (6 bases). The source material was PBMCs. The receptor was isolated from a young man in good health and CMV-seronegative. Here the CDR3 DNA reads TGTGCCACCAGCCTTTGGGGGGCTGGGGCCAACGTCCTGACTTTC. Encoded protein: CATSLWGAGANVLTF. Based on the CDR3 plus reference TRBV15 and TRBJ2-6, the full variable domain is DAMVIQNPRYQVTQFGKPVTLSCSQTLNHNVMYWYQQKSSQAPKLLFHYYDKDFNNEADTPDNFQSRRPNTSFCFLDIRSPGLGDTAMYLCATSLWGAGANVLTFGAGSRLTVL.